This note documents a single T cell receptor (beta chain) sequence. This CDR3 region has 14 residues. Per germline, CDR1 MNHEY and CDR2 SMNVEV (reference sequence). Trimming removed 8 bases at V and 4 bases at J, with 14 bases between. This record belongs to a study of blood T cell repertoires in COVID-19. Study details: Acute and convalescent COVID-19 specimens originated in the United States, Italy and Spain. Nucleic acid was either cDNA or gDNA, and it came from T cells, B-cell-depleted T cells, or PBMCs.

Authors' methods: Amplifying reference gene primers gave estimates of nucleated cell counts. TCRdb keeps only in-frame clones here, not all; method: immunoSEQ multiplex PCR. D and trimming were read from the DNA, whereas the V and J calls and clone size are those reported in that table. The table has hundreds of thousands of clones, 70% to 90% seen once. The sequencing sample was made of peripheral blood. The rearrangement uses TRBV27 and TRBJ2-2, with a weak D call TRBD2 (6 bases). This clonotype was obtained from a woman under 40 who had recovered from COVID-19. DNA for the CDR3: TGTGCCAGCGGTGATGGGGGGAGCACCGGGGAGCTGTTTTTT. It translates to CASGDGGSTGELFF.